This section outlines one T cell receptor (beta chain) sequence together with its context. What it binds is unknown. The V gene's germline CDR1 is MNHNS and CDR2 SASEGT. CDR3 length: 14 amino acids. V was clipped by 6 bases and J by 3 bases; unmatched bases: 5. This specimen belongs to a study of a mutant IDH1 vaccine in newly diagnosed glioma. Study details: The initiation of vaccination occurred 4-6 weeks after radiotherapy alone, or with temozolomide cycles. The treated group averaged about 41 years old and was around 60% male, about 38% female. The therapy given earlier, which was standard therapy, consisted of radiotherapy, temozolomide, or both, and most of the patients received both. General study points: Patients showed vaccine-induced immune responses at a rate of more than 80%.

Time point: week 23, last vaccination. Each vaccine dose was 300 ug of mutant IDH1 20-mer peptide, with topical imiquimod. Profiled with immunoSEQ multiplex PCR; TCRdb holds only in-frame clones, not every one. The sample yields over 55,000 clones, roughly three quarters seen once. Sequencing was performed on PBMCs, taken from a glioma patient whose treatment included an IDH1 peptide vaccine. The clonotype comes from a middle-aged woman with glioma. Some clones in this sample may be carry-over from other donors' samples. The chain couples TRBV6-1 to TRBJ2-7; 10 bases are a match to TRBD1. In DNA form, the CDR3 reads TGTGCCAGCAGCCTACGGGACAGGGGCTACGAGCAGTACTTC. Protein product: CASSLRDRGYEQYF.